The T cell receptor (beta chain) described here comes from a study of T-cell memory formation after mild COVID-19. Overall study: Most TCR clusters belonged to a single donor. General study results and limits: Prior to infection, memory already included some responding clones, suggesting cross-reactive memory joined. Of the contracting clones, CD4+ ones lay mainly in CM and EM, and CD8+ ones in EMRA. Clones shrinking between day 15 and 85 showed a balanced CD4/CD8 split, and those that grew later tilted toward CD4+.

As regards this clonotype: Its antigen is unknown.

TCRdb passed the 5' RACE reads through MiXCR, listing each CDR3 protein once. The data hold 250,000 to 300,000 distinct CDR3 sequences, with roughly 18% observed a single time. With V trimmed by 2 bases and J by 4 bases, 11 bases remained unmatched. The germline V gene encodes CDR1 LGHNA and CDR2 YSLEER. This CDR3 comprises 17 residues. The clonotype originates from a man between 18 and 35 years old who had mild COVID-19 (a few samples of this study predate the infection). Cell type and time point are not known. The chain couples TRBV4-3 to TRBJ2-1; 7 nucleotides align to TRBD2. The specimen was PBMCs or a T cell subset sorted from them (not recorded which). Here the CDR3 DNA reads TGCGCCAGCAGCCAAACCCCTGGGAGCGGGGCATACAATGAGCAGTTCTTC. Translation gives CASSQTPGSGAYNEQFF.